The source of this T cell receptor (beta chain) is a study of T-cell reconstitution after alpha-beta-depleted transplantation in children. General study points: Diversity and T-cell counts at one year after transplant derived mostly from new T cells.

This clonotype has at least ten counts. The antigen is undetermined. Molecular barcoding with unique molecular identifiers was used for the TCRbeta library. TCRdb re-called the PCR reads with MiXCR, one entry per CDR3 protein. The repertoire consists of 330,000 or so distinct CDR3 sequences, with over 7% occurring once and the leading ten covering about 8.2%. The clonotype was recovered from a female patient between 2 and 15 years old who had a stem cell transplant for Fanconi anemia, so the T cells may come from the graft donor. The sequenced sample was peripheral blood, obtained 360 days after TCRalphabeta/CD19-depleted stem cell transplant.

CDR3 region: CATSRDRGTARQLFF. CDR3 in DNA: TGTGCCACCAGCAGAGATAGGGGGACCGCCCGTCAACTGTTTTTT. The chain carries TRBV15 and TRBJ1-4; TRBD1 might be the D (6 bases). Germline values: CDR1 LNHNV, CDR2 YYDKDF (reference sequence). CDR3 length: 15 amino acids. V was pared by 0 bases and J by 12 bases, with 17 bases between.